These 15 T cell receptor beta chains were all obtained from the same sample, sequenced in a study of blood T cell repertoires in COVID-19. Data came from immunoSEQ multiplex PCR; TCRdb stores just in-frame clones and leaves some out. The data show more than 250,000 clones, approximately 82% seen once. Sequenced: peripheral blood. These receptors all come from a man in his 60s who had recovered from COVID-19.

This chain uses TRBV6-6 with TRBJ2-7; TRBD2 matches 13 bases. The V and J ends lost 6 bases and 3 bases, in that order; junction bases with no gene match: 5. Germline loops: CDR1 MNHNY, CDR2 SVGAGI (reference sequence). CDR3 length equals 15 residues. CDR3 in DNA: TGTGCCAGCAGGTACGGACTAGCGGGGGTCTACGAGCAGTACTTC. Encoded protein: CASRYGLAGVYEQYF.

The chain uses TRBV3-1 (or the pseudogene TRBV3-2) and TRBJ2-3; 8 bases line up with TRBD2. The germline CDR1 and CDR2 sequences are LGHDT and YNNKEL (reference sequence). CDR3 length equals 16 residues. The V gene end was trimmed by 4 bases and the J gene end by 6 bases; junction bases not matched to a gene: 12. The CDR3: CASSPRDRGGPDTQYF. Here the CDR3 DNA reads TGTGCCAGCAGCCCTAGGGATCGGGGGGGCCCTGATACGCAGTATTTT.

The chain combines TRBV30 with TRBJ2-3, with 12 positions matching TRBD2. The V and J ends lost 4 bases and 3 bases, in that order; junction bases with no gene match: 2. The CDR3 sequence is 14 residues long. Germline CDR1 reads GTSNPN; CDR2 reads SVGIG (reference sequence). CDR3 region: CAWTSGRDTDTQYF. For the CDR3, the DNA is TGTGCCTGGACTAGCGGGAGGGATACAGATACGCAGTATTTT.

The CDR3 nucleotides read TGTGCCAGCAGGTTAGCGGGCCCTGGGGGTGAGCAGTTCTTC. Translation: CASRLAGPGGEQFF. V and J are TRBV6-5 and TRBJ2-1, with 7 bases fitting TRBD2. The CDR3 has 14 residues. J lost 9 bases, V lost 6 bases, and 11 bases had no gene match. The V gene's germline CDR1 is MNHEY and CDR2 SVGAGI.

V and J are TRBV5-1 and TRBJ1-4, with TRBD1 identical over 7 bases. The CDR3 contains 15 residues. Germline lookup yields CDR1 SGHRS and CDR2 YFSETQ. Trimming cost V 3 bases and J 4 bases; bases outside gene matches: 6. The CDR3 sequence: CASSWDSSDNEKLFF. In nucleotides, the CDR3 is TGCGCCAGCAGCTGGGACAGTTCAGATAATGAAAAACTGTTTTTT.

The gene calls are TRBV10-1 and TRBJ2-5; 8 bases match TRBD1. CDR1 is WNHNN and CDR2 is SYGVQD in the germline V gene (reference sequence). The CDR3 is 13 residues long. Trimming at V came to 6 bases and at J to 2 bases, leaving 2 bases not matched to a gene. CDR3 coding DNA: TGCGCCAGCAGCGACAGGGGTCAAGAGACCCAGTACTTC. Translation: CASSDRGQETQYF.

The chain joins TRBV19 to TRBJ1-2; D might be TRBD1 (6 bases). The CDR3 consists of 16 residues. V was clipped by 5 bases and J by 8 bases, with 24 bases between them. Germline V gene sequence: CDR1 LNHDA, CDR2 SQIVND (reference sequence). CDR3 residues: CASSSSGTLRARGYTF. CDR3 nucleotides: TGTGCCAGTAGTTCATCCGGGACACTAAGGGCAAGGGGCTACACCTTC.

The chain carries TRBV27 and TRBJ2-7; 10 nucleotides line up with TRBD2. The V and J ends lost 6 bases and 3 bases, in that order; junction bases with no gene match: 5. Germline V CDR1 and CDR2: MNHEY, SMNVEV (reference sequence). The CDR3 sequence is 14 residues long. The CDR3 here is CASSQSGRGYEQYF. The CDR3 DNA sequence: TGTGCCAGCAGCCAAAGCGGGAGGGGCTACGAGCAGTACTTC.

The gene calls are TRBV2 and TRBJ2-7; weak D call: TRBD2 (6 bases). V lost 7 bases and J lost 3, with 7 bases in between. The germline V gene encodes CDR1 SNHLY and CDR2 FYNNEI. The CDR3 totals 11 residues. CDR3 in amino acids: CASIGGYEQYF. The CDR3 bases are TGTGCCAGCATCGGGGGCTACGAGCAGTACTTC.

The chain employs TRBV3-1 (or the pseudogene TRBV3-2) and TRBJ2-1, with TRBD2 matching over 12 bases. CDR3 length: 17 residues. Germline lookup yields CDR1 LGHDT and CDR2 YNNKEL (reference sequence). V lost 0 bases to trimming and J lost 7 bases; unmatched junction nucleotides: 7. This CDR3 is CASSQETTSGSSNEQFF. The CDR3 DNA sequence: TGTGCCAGCAGCCAAGAAACGACTAGCGGGAGTAGTAATGAGCAGTTCTTC.

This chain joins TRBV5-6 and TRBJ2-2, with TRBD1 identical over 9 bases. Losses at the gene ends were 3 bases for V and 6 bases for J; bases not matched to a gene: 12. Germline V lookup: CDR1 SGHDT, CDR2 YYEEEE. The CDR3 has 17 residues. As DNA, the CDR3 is TGTGCCAGCAGCTCGGGGCTGAACAGGGGGCGTGCCGGGGAGCTGTTTTTT. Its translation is CASSSGLNRGRAGELFF.

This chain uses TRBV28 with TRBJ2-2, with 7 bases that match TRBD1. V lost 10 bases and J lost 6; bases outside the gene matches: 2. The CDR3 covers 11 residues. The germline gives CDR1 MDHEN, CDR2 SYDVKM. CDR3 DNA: TGTGCCACCGGACAGGCCGGGGAGCTGTTTTTT. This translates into CATGQAGELFF.

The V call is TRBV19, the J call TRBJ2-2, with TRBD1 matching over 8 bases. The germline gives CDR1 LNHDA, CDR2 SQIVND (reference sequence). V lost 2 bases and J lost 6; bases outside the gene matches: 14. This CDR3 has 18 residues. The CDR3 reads CASSILAGGASGAGELFF. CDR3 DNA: TGTGCCAGTAGTATACTGGCAGGGGGCGCTTCTGGCGCCGGGGAGCTGTTTTTT.

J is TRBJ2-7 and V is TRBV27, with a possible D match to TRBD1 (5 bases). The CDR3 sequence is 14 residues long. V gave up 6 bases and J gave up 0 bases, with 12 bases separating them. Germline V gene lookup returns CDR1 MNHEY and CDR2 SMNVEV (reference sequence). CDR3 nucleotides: TGTGCCAGCAGCAGGGCCGGGCCCTCCTACGAGCAGTACTTC. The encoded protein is CASSRAGPSYEQYF.

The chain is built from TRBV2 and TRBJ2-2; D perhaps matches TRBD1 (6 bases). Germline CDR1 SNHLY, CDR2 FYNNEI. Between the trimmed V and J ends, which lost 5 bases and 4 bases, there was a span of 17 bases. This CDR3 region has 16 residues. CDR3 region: CASSSKKQGSTGELFF. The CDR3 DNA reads TGTGCCAGCAGTTCAAAAAAACAGGGATCCACCGGGGAGCTGTTTTTT.